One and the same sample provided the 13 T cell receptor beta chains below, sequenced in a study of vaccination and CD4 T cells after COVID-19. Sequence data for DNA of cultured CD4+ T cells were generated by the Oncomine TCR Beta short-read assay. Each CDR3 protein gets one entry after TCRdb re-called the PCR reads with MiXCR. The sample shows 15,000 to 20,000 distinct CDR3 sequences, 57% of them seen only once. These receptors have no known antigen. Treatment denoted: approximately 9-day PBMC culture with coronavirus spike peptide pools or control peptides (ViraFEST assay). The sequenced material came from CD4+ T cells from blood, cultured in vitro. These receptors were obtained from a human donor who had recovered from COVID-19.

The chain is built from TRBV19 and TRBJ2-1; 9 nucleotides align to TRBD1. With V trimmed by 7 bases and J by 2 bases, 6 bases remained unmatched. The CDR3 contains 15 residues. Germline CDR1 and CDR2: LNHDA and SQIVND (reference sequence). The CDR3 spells CASTAGTGPYNEQFF. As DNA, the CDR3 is TGTGCCAGTACAGCCGGGACAGGGCCCTACAATGAGCAGTTCTTC.

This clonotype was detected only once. This chain's CDR3 is CASSSTPYQPQHF. The CDR3 nucleotides read TGTGCCAGCAGTTCGACACCATATCAGCCCCAGCATTTT. This chain uses TRBV12-3 or TRBV12-4 with TRBJ1-5; no definite D call. V was shortened by 4 bases and J by 5 bases, with 9 bases between the two germline ends. The CDR3 is 13 residues long.

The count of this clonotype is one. CDR3 nucleotide sequence: TGTGCCAGCAGCTTAGCAGACTCCCCTGAAGCTTTCTTT. This sequence encodes CASSLADSPEAFF. The chain links TRBV11-3 to TRBJ1-1, with no clear D. Trimming removed 1 base at V and 6 bases at J, with 9 bases between. This CDR3 is built from 13 residues. Germline V lookup: CDR1 SGHNT, CDR2 YENEEA.

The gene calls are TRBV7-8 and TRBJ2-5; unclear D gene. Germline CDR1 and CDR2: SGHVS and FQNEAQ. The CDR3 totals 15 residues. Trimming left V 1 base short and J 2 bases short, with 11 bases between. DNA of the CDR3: TGTGCCAGCAGCTTAGGAACAATCGGGCAAGAGACCCAGTACTTC. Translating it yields CASSLGTIGQETQYF. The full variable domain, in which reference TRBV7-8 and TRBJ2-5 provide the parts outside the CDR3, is GAGVSQSPRYKVAKRGQDVALRCDPISGHVSLFWYQQALGQGPEFLTYFQNEAQLDKSGLPSDRFFAERPEGSVSTLKIQRTQQEDSAVYLCASSLGTIGQETQYFGPGTRLLVL.

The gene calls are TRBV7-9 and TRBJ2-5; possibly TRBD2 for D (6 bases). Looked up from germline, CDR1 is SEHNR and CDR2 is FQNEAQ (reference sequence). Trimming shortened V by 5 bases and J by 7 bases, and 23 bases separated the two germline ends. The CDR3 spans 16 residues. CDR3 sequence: CASSQEFQLEGGTQYF. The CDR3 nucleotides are TGTGCCAGCAGCCAAGAGTTCCAGCTGGAGGGAGGGACCCAGTACTTC.

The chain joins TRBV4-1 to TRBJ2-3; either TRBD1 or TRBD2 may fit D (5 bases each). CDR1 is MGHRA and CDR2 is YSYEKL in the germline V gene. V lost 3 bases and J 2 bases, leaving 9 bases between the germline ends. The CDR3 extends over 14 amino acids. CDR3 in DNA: TGCGCCAGCAGCCATGGGACCAACACAGATACGCAGTATTTT. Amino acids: CASSHGTNTDTQYF.

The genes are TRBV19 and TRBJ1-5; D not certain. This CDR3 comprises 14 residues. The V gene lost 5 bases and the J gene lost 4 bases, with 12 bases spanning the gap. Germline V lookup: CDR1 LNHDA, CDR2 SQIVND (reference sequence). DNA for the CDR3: TGTGCCAGTAGTCCAGAGGCGGGGAATCAGCCCCAGCATTTT. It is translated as CASSPEAGNQPQHF.

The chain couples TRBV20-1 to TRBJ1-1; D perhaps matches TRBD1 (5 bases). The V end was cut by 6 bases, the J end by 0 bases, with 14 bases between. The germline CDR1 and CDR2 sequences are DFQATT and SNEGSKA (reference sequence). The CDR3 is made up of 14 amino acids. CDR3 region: CSASGGGMNTEAFF. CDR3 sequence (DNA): TGCAGTGCATCCGGGGGTGGAATGAACACTGAAGCTTTCTTT.

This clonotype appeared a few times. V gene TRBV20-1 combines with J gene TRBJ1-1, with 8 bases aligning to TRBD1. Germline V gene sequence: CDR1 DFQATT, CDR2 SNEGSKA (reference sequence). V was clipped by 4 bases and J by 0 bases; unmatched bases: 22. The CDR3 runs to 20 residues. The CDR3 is CSATRPLIWTGQTLNTEAFF. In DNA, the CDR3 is TGCAGTGCTACCAGACCCCTAATCTGGACAGGGCAAACACTGAACACTGAAGCTTTCTTT.

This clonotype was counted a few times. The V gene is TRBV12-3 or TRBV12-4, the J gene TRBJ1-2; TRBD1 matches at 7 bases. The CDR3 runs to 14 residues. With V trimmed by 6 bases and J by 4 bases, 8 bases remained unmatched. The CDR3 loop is CASRQEGQFYGYTF. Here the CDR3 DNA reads TGTGCCAGCAGGCAAGAGGGACAGTTCTATGGCTACACCTTC.

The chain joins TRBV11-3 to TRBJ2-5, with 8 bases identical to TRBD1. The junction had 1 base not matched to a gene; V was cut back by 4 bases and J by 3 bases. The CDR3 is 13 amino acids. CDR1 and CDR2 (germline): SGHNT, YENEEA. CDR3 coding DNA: TGTGCCAGCAGCTCGACAGGGGAAGAGACCCAGTACTTC. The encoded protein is CASSSTGEETQYF.

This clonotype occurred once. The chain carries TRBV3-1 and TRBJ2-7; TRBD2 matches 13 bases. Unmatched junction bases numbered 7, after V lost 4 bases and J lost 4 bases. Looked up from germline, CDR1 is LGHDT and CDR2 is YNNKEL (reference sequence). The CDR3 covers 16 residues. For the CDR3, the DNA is TGTGCCAGCAGCCTCGCCGGGACTAGCGGGGAATACGAGCAGTACTTC. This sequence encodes CASSLAGTSGEYEQYF.

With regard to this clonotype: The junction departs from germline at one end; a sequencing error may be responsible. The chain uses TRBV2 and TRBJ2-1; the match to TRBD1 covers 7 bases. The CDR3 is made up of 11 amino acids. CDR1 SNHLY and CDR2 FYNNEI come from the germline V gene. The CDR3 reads CASSFRDSQLF. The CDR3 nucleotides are TGTGCCAGCAGTTTCCGGGACAGTCAACTCTTC.